This entry is about one TCR beta chain. The record originates from a study of cytomegalovirus exposure and HLA in healthy donors. Vbeta (60) and Jbeta (13) primers were used in the PCR. Using immunoSEQ multiplex PCR, the repertoire was profiled, and TCRdb retains in-frame clones only, with some absent. The sample includes 150,000 to 200,000 clones, around 80% of them seen just once. After removal of 5 bases from V and 5 bases from J, the junction contained 6 bases not matched to a gene. CDR1 is SGHTA, CDR2 FQGTGA, per germline. There are 14 residues in the CDR3. The source is a man in his forties in good health and CMV-seronegative. The sample comprised PBMCs. This chain links TRBV7-3 with TRBJ2-7; TRBD2 aligns across 10 bases. CDR3 sequence: CASSPIAGGNEQYF. The CDR3 DNA reads TGTGCCAGCAGCCCTATAGCGGGAGGAAACGAGCAGTACTTC.